The present T cell receptor beta chain was sequenced within a study of shared clonotypes between healthy human individuals. Study results and caveats: Investigators expected sequencing depth to affect clonotype sharing among donors. Shared across several donors were roughly 4.7% of the naive CD4 clonotypes. Naive subsets usually exceeded memory subsets in estimated richness.

This table comes from immunoSEQ multiplex PCR, and its TCRdb copy is limited to in-frame clones, with some not included. The profile covers about 710,000 clones, with about 80% appearing a single time and around 2% taken by the ten largest. V dropped 0 bases and J dropped 2 bases, with 5 bases sitting between them. The CDR3 is made up of 13 amino acids. Germline-derived CDR1 and CDR2 are SGHNT and YYREEE (reference sequence). This clone was observed a few times. Its specificity is not known. Caucasian adults residing in Nashville, Tennessee made up all the donors. Specimen: memory CD4+ T cells sorted from blood. Subset here: CD45RA-negative fraction. This TCR was recovered from a woman between 25 and 40 years old in good health. The chain carries TRBV5-4 and TRBJ1-1; unclear D gene. DNA of the CDR3: TGTGCCAGCAGCTTGGGCAGAAACACTGAAGCTTTCTTT. Its protein product is CASSLGRNTEAFF.